This is a list of T cell receptor beta chains from one sample in a study of OX40 agonist ivuxolimab in advanced cancers. Here immunoSEQ multiplex PCR was the method, and the copy in TCRdb shows in-frame clones only, minus some. The sample holds around 87,000 clones; approximately 94% are singletons and the top ten take about 2.4%. Sequences were derived from CD4+ or CD8+ T cells sorted from blood, sampled in a trial of the OX40 agonist ivuxolimab. Receptors were obtained from an adult with an advanced solid tumor such as melanoma, head and neck, liver or kidney cancer. Each CDR3 is given with its conserved first and last residue. D genes are given only for firm matches. Clone size is not always given. Where it is, it says once, few, many or a class for expanded clones.

>TRBV19|.|TRBJ2-1|TRBD2
TGTGCCAGTAGTACGTCGCCTAGCGGGAGAAGTGGTGAGCAGTTCTTC
CASSTSPSGRSGEQFF
>TRBV27|.|TRBJ1-5|.
TGTGCCAGCAGTTTCGGTCCCCATCAGCCCCAGCATTTT
CASSFGPHQPQHF
>TRBV27|.|TRBJ2-3|.
TGTGCCAGCAGTTCCGCAGATACGCAGTATTTT
CASSSADTQYF
>TRBV13|.|TRBJ2-7|TRBD1
TGTGCCAGTCGCAGGGGGAGTCCTTACGAGCAGTACTTC
CASRRGSPYEQYF
>TRBV6-5|.|TRBJ2-7|TRBD1
TGTGCCAGCAGTTACTTAGGACAGGGGTCCCACGAGCAGTACTTC
CASSYLGQGSHEQYF
>TRBV9|.|TRBJ1-5|.
TGTGCCAGCAGCGTCGGGGCCGTCAATCAGCCCCAGCATTTT
CASSVGAVNQPQHF
>TRBV7-9|.|TRBJ2-3|TRBD2
TGTGCCAGCAGCTCGGGACTAGCGGGACCCACAGATACGCAGTATTTT
CASSSGLAGPTDTQYF
>TRBV2|.|TRBJ1-2|.
TGTGCCAGCAGTAACATTTATGGGGGCCCAGCCGGCTACACCTTC
CASSNIYGGPAGYTF
>TRBV7-6|.|TRBJ2-7|TRBD2
TGTGCCAGCAGCTCTGGTAGCGGGACCTTCTCCTACGAGCAGTACTTC
CASSSGSGTFSYEQYF
>TRBV7-2|.|TRBJ2-1|.
TGTGCCAGCAGCTTAGCGGGGGGGCTATGGAATGAGCAGTTCTTC
CASSLAGGLWNEQFF
>TRBV4-3|.|TRBJ1-2|.
TGCGCCAGCAGCCAAGCGCCCGGGGCTAACTATGGCTACACCTTC
CASSQAPGANYGYTF
>TRBV7-8|.|TRBJ2-6|.
TGTGCCAGCAGCTTGGCTAGAAGCTCTGGGGCCAACGTCCTGACTTTC
CASSLARSSGANVLTF
>TRBV6-5|.|TRBJ2-7|TRBD1
TGTGCCAGCAGTCCAGGGGGCGGCTACGAGCAGTACTTC
CASSPGGGYEQYF
>TRBV27|.|TRBJ1-2|TRBD1
TGTGCCAGCAGTCCCACAGGGGATCATGGCTACACCTTC
CASSPTGDHGYTF
>TRBV5-1|.|TRBJ2-3|TRBD2
TGCGCCAGCAGCCCATTGCTAGCGGGATCCACAGATACGCAGTATTTT
CASSPLLAGSTDTQYF
>TRBV4-1|.|TRBJ2-7|.
TGCGCCAGCAGCCAAGACCGGCTAGAGGGGCTATACGAGCAGTACTTC
CASSQDRLEGLYEQYF
>TRBV11-2|few|TRBJ2-7|.
TGTGCCAGCAGGTCTGCGCAGGACGAGCAGTACTTC
CASRSAQDEQYF
>TRBV12-5|.|TRBJ2-7|TRBD2
TGTGCTAGTGGTCCGCTCGTGCGGGGGGCGGCCTACGAGCAGTACTTC
CASGPLVRGAAYEQYF
>TRBV5-6|.|TRBJ2-7|.
TGTGCCAGCAGCTCGGACGTCCAGCAGTACGAGCAGTACTTC
CASSSDVQQYEQYF
>TRBV9|.|TRBJ1-1|.
TGTGCCAGCAGCCTCGGGGGTTCGAAGACTGAAGCTTTCTTT
CASSLGGSKTEAFF
>TRBV13|.|TRBJ2-7|.
TGTGCCAGCAGCCACGGGACTCTTTCCTACGAGCAGTACTTC
CASSHGTLSYEQYF
>TRBV5-6|.|TRBJ2-3|.
TGTGCCAGCAGCTTGGGTTCAGGCACAGATACGCAGTATTTT
CASSLGSGTDTQYF
>TRBV27|few|TRBJ1-5|.
TGTGCCAGCAGTTCTAGCGGGGGATACCAGCCCCAGCATTTT
CASSSSGGYQPQHF
>TRBV2|.|TRBJ2-1|TRBD2
TGTGCCAGCACGAGACTAGCGGGAGCGGGGGACAATGAGCAGTTCTTC
CASTRLAGAGDNEQFF
>TRBV28|.|TRBJ1-5|.
TGTGCCACAATAACAGCCGATAGCAATCAGCCCCAGCATTTT
CATITADSNQPQHF
>TRBV19|.|TRBJ1-3|.
TGTGCCAGTAGTGAGCCCTCAAACACCATATATTTT
CASSEPSNTIYF